The 8 T cell receptor beta chains given below trace back to one sample, sequenced in a study of T cell responses to AZD1222 COVID-19 vaccine. The table came from immunoSEQ multiplex PCR; TCRdb's copy has only in-frame clones and leaves some out. The data show approximately 300,000 clones, approximately 94% seen once. The specimen was peripheral blood, collected 28 days after the second AZD1222 dose. The receptor set was obtained from an adult who received the AZD1222 COVID-19 vaccine.

The gene calls are TRBV7-3 and TRBJ2-1; 11 bases align to TRBD1. The length of the CDR3 is 16 residues. Trimming at V came to 0 bases and at J to 8 bases, leaving 6 bases not matched to a gene. CDR1 and CDR2 (germline): SGHTA, FQGTGA. DNA of the CDR3: TGTGCCAGCAGCTTAACCGTGGGACAGGGGGACGATGAGCAGTTCTTC. Its translation: CASSLTVGQGDDEQFF.

The chain has TRBV7-9 and TRBJ2-7; a weak D match, TRBD1 (5 bases). Trimming removed 4 bases at V and 2 bases at J, with 12 bases between. CDR3 size: 14 residues. Germline loops: CDR1 SEHNR, CDR2 FQNEAQ (reference sequence). This CDR3 reads CASSSHRSTYEQYF. CDR3 nucleotides: TGTGCCAGCAGCTCTCACAGGAGCACCTACGAGCAGTACTTC.

The chain uses TRBV28 and TRBJ2-1; possibly TRBD2 for D (7 bases). Trimming cost V 5 bases and J 7 bases, with 21 bases left between them. The germline V gene encodes CDR1 MDHEN and CDR2 SYDVKM. This CDR3 is built from 16 residues. CDR3 DNA sequence: TGTGCCAGCAGTCCCCAAGGGGGACTAAAAAGGAATGAGCAGTTCTTC. Amino acid sequence: CASSPQGGLKRNEQFF.

The rearrangement links TRBV7-9 to TRBJ1-4, with 9 bases lining up with TRBD1. Looked up from germline, CDR1 is SEHNR and CDR2 is FQNEAQ (reference sequence). The ends lost 7 bases at V and 7 bases at J; junction bases unmatched: 10. This CDR3 comprises 15 residues. The chain's CDR3 is CASTPWRDRAEKLFF. CDR3 coding DNA: TGTGCCAGCACCCCATGGAGGGACAGGGCTGAAAAACTGTTTTTT. The full variable domain, with the rest looked up from reference TRBV7-9 and TRBJ1-4, is DTGVSQNPRHKITKRGQNVTFRCDPISEHNRLYWYRQTLGQGPEFLTYFQNEAQLEKSRLLSDRFSAERPKGSFSTLEIQRTEQGDSAMYLCASTPWRDRAEKLFFGSGTQLSVL.

V gene TRBV28 combines with J gene TRBJ2-1, with 10 bases identical to TRBD2. Germline CDR1 is MDHEN and CDR2 is SYDVKM. This CDR3 is 15 amino acids long. The ends lost 5 bases at V and 8 bases at J; junction bases unmatched: 9. The CDR3 sequence is CASSPGGLAIHEQFF. In DNA form, the CDR3 reads TGTGCCAGCAGTCCCGGGGGACTAGCGATCCATGAGCAGTTCTTC.

The J gene is TRBJ2-2, the V gene TRBV15; 8 bases are a match to TRBD1. CDR1 LNHNV and CDR2 YYDKDF come from the germline V gene (reference sequence). This CDR3 spans 17 amino acids. V lost 0 bases, J lost 7 bases, and 10 bases stayed unmatched. CDR3 sequence (DNA): TGTGCCACCAGCAGAGATCCGCAGCAGGGGGCTGGCGGGGAGCTGTTTTTT. This gives the protein CATSRDPQQGAGGELFF. Together with reference TRBV15 and TRBJ2-2, the CDR3 gives the full variable domain: DAMVIQNPRYQVTQFGKPVTLSCSQTLNHNVMYWYQQKSSQAPKLLFHYYDKDFNNEADTPDNFQSRRPNTSFCFLDIRSPGLGDTAMYLCATSRDPQQGAGGELFFGEGSRLTVL.

The rearrangement joins TRBV14 to TRBJ2-3, with D tentatively TRBD2 (5 bases). The CDR3 covers 16 residues. The V gene lost 4 bases and the J gene lost 2 bases, with 16 bases spanning the gap. Germline assignment: CDR1 SGHDN and CDR2 FVKESK. The CDR3 is CASSRDALGLTDTQYF. The CDR3 DNA reads as TGTGCCAGCAGCCGGGATGCACTAGGACTCACAGATACGCAGTATTTT. The full variable domain, completed using reference TRBV14 and TRBJ2-3, is EAGVTQFPSHSVIEKGQTVTLRCDPISGHDNLYWYRRVMGKEIKFLLHFVKESKQDESGMPNNRFLAERTGGTYSTLKVQPAELEDSGVYFCASSRDALGLTDTQYFGPGTRLTVL.

The chain is built from TRBV5-1 and TRBJ2-2; 7 bases match TRBD2. Looked up from germline, CDR1 is SGHRS and CDR2 is YFSETQ. The CDR3 contains 12 residues. Germline trimming cut 10 bases from V and 7 bases from J; bases unmatched to any gene: 7. This chain's CDR3 is CASGGPGGELFF. CDR3 DNA sequence: TGCGCCTCGGGAGGACCTGGCGGGGAGCTGTTTTTT.